This T cell receptor beta chain stems from a study of T cell responses to AZD1222 COVID-19 vaccine. Broader study findings: Two AZD1222 doses significantly raised spike-specific TCR breadth and depth over controls. Baseline serology detected seropositivity in only six or seven AZD1222 recipients. Clonal diversity was possibly underestimated; the donors were predominantly white British and more often female. No repertoire was sampled before or during the peak T cell response, only after it.

Turning to this clone: The antigen is not known.

Assay: immunoSEQ multiplex PCR; the TCRdb copy retains only in-frame clones and omits some. This sample yields 150,000 to 200,000 clones, of which 70% to 90% are seen a single time; approximately 0.49% belongs to the top ten. This CDR3 comprises 16 residues. Per germline, CDR1 LGHDT and CDR2 YNNKEL (reference sequence). Trimming took 1 base from V and 0 from J, leaving 13 bases between them. The chain recombines TRBV3-1 (or the pseudogene TRBV3-2) with TRBJ2-7; TRBD1 or TRBD2 may be the D gene (5 bases each). This material consisted of peripheral blood, taken on day 0 of AZD1222 vaccination. The receptor was derived from an adult in good health. Here the CDR3 reads CASSQALWGSSYEQYF. The DNA of the CDR3 is TGTGCCAGCAGCCAAGCCCTTTGGGGGTCCTCCTACGAGCAGTACTTC.